A single sample gave rise to the 8 T cell receptor beta chains below, sequenced in a study of T cells in women clearing cervical HPV infection. The assay was immunoSEQ multiplex PCR, and TCRdb's table has in-frame clones only and misses some. This table holds roughly 30,000 clones. Sequenced input: blood buffy coat. The origin of the receptors is a woman between 18 and 70 years old with a cervical HPV16 infection that either progressed to CIN3+ or cleared (not recorded which).

Worth noting for this clone: The CDR3 goes on 3 residues after the read ends, and that part is filled in from the germline J gene. The rearrangement links TRBV20-1 to TRBJ2-7, with 10 bases matching TRBD2. The trim removed 3 bases at V and 1 base at J, leaving 9 bases unmatched. Germline V gene data show CDR1 as DFQATT and CDR2 as SNEGSKA (reference sequence). The CDR3 sequence is 16 residues long. The sequenced part of the CDR3 DNA is TGCAGTGCTAGGGGGGGAGCGGGAGGGGAGTCCTACGAG. It codes for CSARGGAGGESYE. The whole CDR3 protein reads CSARGGAGGESYEQYF.

A word on this clone: The observed sequence ends 3 residues before the CDR3 terminus, with the missing tail filled in from the germline J gene. The genes are TRBV5-1 and TRBJ2-5; 11 nucleotides align to TRBD2. The CDR3 length is 15 residues. J lost 5 bases, V lost 2 bases, and 5 bases had no gene match. Germline V gene lookup returns CDR1 SGHRS and CDR2 YFSETQ. Here the CDR3 reads CASSFGTSGQETQYF. The part of the CDR3 DNA that was read is TGCGCCAGCAGCTTCGGGACTAGCGGCCAGGAGACC.

The CDR3 here is CASSLAQRTENTGELFF. The DNA read from the CDR3 is TGCGCCAGCAGCTTGGCCCAAAGGACAGAGAACACCGGGGAG. The rearrangement joins TRBV5-1 to TRBJ2-2; D perhaps matches TRBD1 (6 bases). The sequenced fragment ends 3 residues before the CDR3 boundary, so the rest is inferred from the germline J gene. Trimming removed 0 bases at V and 1 base at J, with 13 bases between. CDR3 length: 17 residues. Germline CDR1 reads SGHRS; CDR2 reads YFSETQ. Complete variable domain (other parts from reference TRBV5-1 and TRBJ2-2): KAGVTQTPRYLIKTRGQQVTLSCSPISGHRSVSWYQQTPGQGLQFLFEYFSETQRNKGNFPGRFSGRQFSNSRSEMNVSTLELGDSALYLCASSLAQRTENTGELFFGEGSRLTVL.

As concerns this clone: The sequence runs out 3 residues before the end of the CDR3; the remainder is reconstructed from the germline J gene. V gene TRBV14 combines with J gene TRBJ2-5; TRBD2 might be the D (7 bases). Trimming took off 4 bases at V and 5 bases at J, with 14 bases between the two ends. The CDR3 spans 14 residues. Germline CDR1 and CDR2: SGHDN and FVKESK. CDR3 region: CASSRGGLEETQYF. The sequenced part of the CDR3 DNA is TGTGCCAGCAGCCGGGGGGGGCTAGAGGAGACC.

In the case of this clone: The CDR3 end falls 3 residues outside the read, so it is completed with the germline J gene. The genes are TRBV30 and TRBJ1-6; D remains unclear. Germline loops: CDR1 GTSNPN, CDR2 SVGIG (reference sequence). The V gene lost 0 bases and the J gene lost 9 bases, with 12 bases spanning the gap. This CDR3 spans 14 amino acids. The CDR3 bases that were read are TGTGCCTGGAGTGTAGGGCAGGATGGTTCACCC. Amino acid sequence: CAWSVGQDGSP. The whole CDR3 is CAWSVGQDGSPLHF.

As to this clone: The read stops 3 residues short of the end of the CDR3; the missing end is completed from the germline J gene. The rearrangement joins TRBV30 to TRBJ1-5; D gene ambiguous. Germline CDR1 is GTSNPN and CDR2 is SVGIG (reference sequence). The CDR3 has 15 amino acids. The germline V and J ends were trimmed by 1 base and 3 bases, with 13 bases remaining between them. The CDR3 DNA, read in part, is TGTGCCTGGAGTGGGGCAGGATCTCTCAATCAGCCC. Protein: CAWSGAGSLNQP. The entire CDR3 reads CAWSGAGSLNQPQHF.

Concerning this clone: The read ends 3 residues shy of where the CDR3 ends; the end is completed using the germline J gene. The chain has TRBV7-9 and TRBJ1-2; the D gene is possibly TRBD1 (6 bases). CDR3 length equals 14 residues. Germline CDR1 is SEHNR and CDR2 is FQNEAQ (reference sequence). Trimming shortened V by 7 bases and J by 4 bases, and 16 bases separated the two germline ends. The CDR3 DNA, read in part, is TGTGCCAGCACCTCAGGGGCAGGGCTCTATGGC. Translated: CASTSGAGLYG. The entire CDR3 sequence reads CASTSGAGLYGYTF.

A word on this clone: The CDR3 extends 3 residues past the end of the read, so its final part is completed from the germline J gene. The chain joins TRBV18 to TRBJ2-1; TRBD1 is a possible D gene (5 bases). V dropped 3 bases and J dropped 5 bases, with 14 bases sitting between them. This CDR3 is built from 15 residues. The germline V gene encodes CDR1 KGHSH and CDR2 LQKENI. The CDR3 loop is CASSPTDRPDNEQFF. CDR3 DNA (partial): TGTGCCAGCTCACCCACCGACAGACCGGACAATGAG.